Following are 30 T cell receptor beta chains from one sample sequenced in a study of identical twins. TCRdb reanalysed the 5' RACE reads using MiXCR and keeps one entry per CDR3 protein. The repertoire holds 1.5 million to 2 million distinct CDR3 sequences, with roughly a third as singletons. The sample taken for sequencing was cord blood. These receptors all stem from a newborn girl in good health.

The chain combines TRBV6-1 with TRBJ2-1, with D unclear. The CDR3 spans 15 residues. Germline V gene lookup returns CDR1 MNHNS and CDR2 SASEGT. V shed 2 bases and J shed 0 bases, with 8 bases lying between them. CDR3 amino acids: CASSERRSSYNEQFF. The DNA for the CDR3 is TGTGCCAGCAGTGAAAGGCGGAGCTCCTACAATGAGCAGTTCTTC.

Here the CDR3 DNA reads TGTGCCAGCAGTCCTCACCCACAGGGGGCAGGGACAGATACGCAGTATTTT. Its translation: CASSPHPQGAGTDTQYF. V gene TRBV25-1 combines with J gene TRBJ2-3, with TRBD1 identical over 9 bases. Looked up from germline, CDR1 is MGHDK and CDR2 is SYGVNS. Germline trimming cut 5 bases from V and 3 bases from J; bases unmatched to any gene: 12. The CDR3 is 17 amino acids.

This clonotype showed up just a few times. V gene TRBV14 combines with J gene TRBJ2-5; D possibly matches TRBD1 or TRBD2 (6 bases each). Germline V lookup: CDR1 SGHDN, CDR2 FVKESK. CDR3 length: 14 amino acids. V lost 3 bases, J lost 6 bases, and 14 bases lay in between. CDR3 DNA: TGTGCCAGCAGCCACGGGGGCTCGGTGAAGACCCAGTACTTC. Amino acid sequence: CASSHGGSVKTQYF.

This clonotype came up a few times. The chain couples TRBV5-1 to TRBJ2-1; D unclear. Between the trimmed V and J ends, which lost 4 bases and 7 bases, there was a span of 15 bases. The CDR3 extends over 14 amino acids. CDR1 and CDR2 from the germline V gene are SGHRS and YFSETQ. The CDR3 DNA is TGCGCCAGCAGCCTAGTCCGCGTTGGGAATGAGCAGTTCTTC. Protein sequence: CASSLVRVGNEQFF.

The table lists this clonotype with a few counts. The chain carries TRBV5-1 and TRBJ2-6, with 9 bases fitting TRBD1. Germline V gene lookup returns CDR1 SGHRS and CDR2 YFSETQ. This CDR3 is 19 amino acids long. Losses at the gene ends were 6 bases for V and 2 bases for J; bases not matched to a gene: 15. For the CDR3, the DNA is TGCGCCAGCACCCAAAAAAGTCCCGGGACAGGGACTGGGGCCAACGTCCTGACTTTC. It yields the protein CASTQKSPGTGTGANVLTF. The full variable domain, in which reference TRBV5-1 and TRBJ2-6 provide the parts outside the CDR3, is KAGVTQTPRYLIKTRGQQVTLSCSPISGHRSVSWYQQTPGQGLQFLFEYFSETQRNKGNFPGRFSGRQFSNSRSEMNVSTLELGDSALYLCASTQKSPGTGTGANVLTFGAGSRLTVL.

This clonotype was seen a few times. The chain joins TRBV5-1 to TRBJ2-3, with D perhaps TRBD1 or TRBD2 (5 bases each). This CDR3 has 16 residues. Germline CDR1 reads SGHRS; CDR2 reads YFSETQ. V was pared by 1 base and J by 4 bases, with 16 bases between. Here the CDR3 reads CASSLQELGVPDTQYF. The CDR3 nucleotides are TGCGCCAGCAGCTTGCAGGAGCTGGGGGTTCCAGATACGCAGTATTTT.

This chain connects TRBV11-3 to TRBJ2-1, with D unresolved. The germline V and J ends were trimmed by 5 bases and 0 bases, with 14 bases remaining between them. The CDR3 runs 16 residues. The germline V gene encodes CDR1 SGHNT and CDR2 YENEEA. CDR3 DNA sequence: TGTGCCAGCAGCCCGCTCGCACGCAGCTCCTACAATGAGCAGTTCTTC. Encoded protein: CASSPLARSSYNEQFF.

Concerning this clonotype: This may come from a read error, since a much larger clone is one base off. CDR3 region: CSARDSTGNYGYTF. The CDR3 DNA is TGCAGTGCTAGAGACAGTACCGGTAACTATGGCTACACCTTC. The chain joins TRBV20-1 to TRBJ1-2; D call uncertain. The CDR3 covers 14 residues. Germline-derived CDR1 and CDR2 are DFQATT and SNEGSKA (reference sequence). V lost 0 bases and J lost 1, with 9 bases in between.

This clonotype appeared many times. The chain joins TRBV7-9 to TRBJ2-4; 8 bases match TRBD2. The CDR3 is 16 amino acids. Germline V lookup: CDR1 SEHNR, CDR2 FQNEAQ (reference sequence). After removal of 6 bases from V and 2 bases from J, the junction contained 9 bases not matched to a gene. CDR3 in DNA: TGTGCCAGCAGTCATACCGGGACTAGGACCAAAAACATTCAGTACTTC. Translating it yields CASSHTGTRTKNIQYF.

The chain carries TRBV7-2 and TRBJ2-7; D is possibly TRBD1 (5 bases). The CDR3 is 16 amino acids. The V gene's germline CDR1 is SGHTA and CDR2 FQGNSA. V was shortened by 2 bases and J by 2 bases, with 16 bases between the two germline ends. Here the CDR3 reads CASSLRLSGPAYEQYF. In nucleotides, the CDR3 is TGTGCCAGCAGCTTAAGGTTGTCAGGGCCAGCCTACGAGCAGTACTTC.

This clonotype came up a few times. V gene TRBV20-1 combines with J gene TRBJ2-7; possibly TRBD1 for D (5 bases). The CDR3 runs to 15 residues. V was trimmed by 0 bases and J by 3 bases, leaving 15 bases between them. Germline V gene lookup returns CDR1 DFQATT and CDR2 SNEGSKA (reference sequence). The CDR3 bases are TGCAGTGCTAGAGACGGCTCGGACAAGATCTACGAGCAGTACTTC. The encoded protein is CSARDGSDKIYEQYF.

V and J are TRBV29-1 and TRBJ1-1; D is undetermined. The CDR3 has 11 residues. From germline, CDR1 is SQVTM and CDR2 ANQGSEA. Trimming stripped 3 bases from V and 5 bases from J, with 7 bases between. The DNA of the CDR3 is TGCAGCGTTGATAAAGGGACTGAAGCTTTCTTT. Encoded protein: CSVDKGTEAFF.

This clonotype was counted ten times or more. The chain employs TRBV29-1 and TRBJ2-7, with 8 nucleotides matching TRBD2. The germline CDR1 and CDR2 sequences are SQVTM and ANQGSEA. The CDR3 has 15 amino acids. Germline trimming cut 3 bases from V and 4 bases from J; bases unmatched to any gene: 11. The DNA for the CDR3 is TGCAGCGTTGAGGGGATCAGCGGGAGAGATTACGAGCAGTACTTC. As protein: CSVEGISGRDYEQYF.

This clonotype was picked up many times. This chain links TRBV27 with TRBJ1-2; D gene uncertain. Trimming cost V 0 bases and J 3 bases, with 8 bases left between them. Germline lookup yields CDR1 MNHEY and CDR2 SMNVEV (reference sequence). The CDR3 length is 14 residues. The CDR3 DNA is TGTGCCAGCAGTTTATCGCCCAGCTACTATGGCTACACCTTC. Translating gives CASSLSPSYYGYTF.

The chain joins TRBV9 to TRBJ2-1, with 8 bases identical to TRBD2. The CDR3 has 16 residues. In germline, CDR1 is SGDLS, CDR2 YYNGEE. The V and J ends lost 4 bases and 3 bases, in that order; junction bases with no gene match: 9. DNA for the CDR3: TGTGCCAGCAGCCCACCGTCGGGACTAGTCTACAATGAGCAGTTCTTC. Its protein is CASSPPSGLVYNEQFF.

This chain links TRBV11-2 with TRBJ1-1, with a tentative D call TRBD1 (6 bases). Trimming shortened V by 2 bases and J by 8 bases, and 18 bases separated the two germline ends. Germline V gives CDR1 SGHAT, CDR2 FQNNGV. This CDR3 has 15 residues. In nucleotides, the CDR3 is TGTGCCAGCAGCTTAATCACAGGGAAGGGATCCGAAGCTTTCTTT. It yields the protein CASSLITGKGSEAFF.

This clonotype has more than one count but fewer than ten. This chain joins TRBV3-1 and TRBJ1-2; no clear D gene. Germline lookup yields CDR1 LGHDT and CDR2 YNNKEL (reference sequence). Deletions cut 1 base from V and 4 bases from J, with 10 bases between. The CDR3 loop spans 14 amino acids. The CDR3 DNA reads TGTGCCAGCAGCCAAGCCGTTACCTCCTATGGCTACACCTTC. The encoded protein is CASSQAVTSYGYTF.

This chain joins TRBV18 and TRBJ2-3; TRBD2 matches 11 bases. V was clipped by 4 bases and J by 2 bases; unmatched bases: 5. CDR1 and CDR2 (germline): KGHSH, LQKENI. The CDR3 length is 16 residues. The chain's CDR3 is CASSLTTSGVTDTQYF. CDR3 sequence (DNA): TGTGCCAGCTCACTCACGACTAGCGGGGTCACAGATACGCAGTATTTT.

The rearrangement links TRBV30 to TRBJ2-1, with D maybe TRBD2 (6 bases). From germline, CDR1 is GTSNPN and CDR2 SVGIG (reference sequence). V lost 3 bases and J 4 bases, leaving 16 bases between the germline ends. The CDR3 length is 15 residues. The CDR3: CAWRPLASSYNEQFF. The CDR3 DNA is TGTGCCTGGAGACCTCTAGCGAGTTCTTACAATGAGCAGTTCTTC.

A note on this clonotype: This may be a read error: a much more frequent sequence differs by one nucleotide. DNA of the CDR3: TGCAGTGCTAGCCCGGGACGGACTGACTATGGCTACACCTTC. Translated, it gives CSASPGRTDYGYTF. V is TRBV20-1 and J is TRBJ1-2, with TRBD1 as a possible D gene (5 bases). Trimming shortened V by 3 bases and J by 3 bases, and 14 bases separated the two germline ends. The length of the CDR3 is 14 residues. Germline CDR1 DFQATT, CDR2 SNEGSKA (reference sequence).

The chain couples TRBV28 to TRBJ2-7, with D hard to call. This CDR3 region has 14 residues. V was cut by 3 bases and J by 2 bases, with 11 bases left in between. CDR1 MDHEN and CDR2 SYDVKM come from the germline V gene. The CDR3 loop reads CASSFGRRTYEQYF. CDR3 coding DNA: TGTGCCAGCAGTTTCGGCAGGAGAACCTACGAGCAGTACTTC.

The V call is TRBV20-1, the J call TRBJ2-5; a weak D match, TRBD2 (7 bases). V dropped 0 bases and J dropped 4 bases, with 12 bases sitting between them. The germline V gene encodes CDR1 DFQATT and CDR2 SNEGSKA (reference sequence). The CDR3 has 14 residues. The CDR3 protein is CSAREGGAGETQYF. The CDR3 nucleotides are TGCAGTGCTAGAGAAGGGGGGGCCGGAGAGACCCAGTACTTC.

The V and J genes are TRBV3-1 and TRBJ1-2; D unresolved. The V gene lost 2 bases and the J gene lost 7 bases, with 8 bases spanning the gap. This CDR3 has 12 residues. Germline CDR1 LGHDT, CDR2 YNNKEL (reference sequence). CDR3 sequence reads: CASSQSFIGYTF. CDR3 coding DNA: TGTGCCAGCAGCCAAAGTTTCATTGGCTACACCTTC.

V gene TRBV20-1 combines with J gene TRBJ1-5; D possibly corresponds to TRBD1 (5 bases). The CDR3 length is 13 residues. V was trimmed by 2 bases and J by 5 bases, leaving 10 bases between them. Per the germline V gene, CDR1 is DFQATT and CDR2 is SNEGSKA (reference sequence). The CDR3 nucleotides read TGCAGTGCTAGACCTCAGGGTTATCAGCCCCAGCATTTT. Translated: CSARPQGYQPQHF.

This clonotype was picked up a small number of times. This sequence joins TRBV6-5 and TRBJ2-3, with TRBD2 matching 11 bases. This CDR3 is built from 20 residues. Germline-derived CDR1 and CDR2 are MNHEY and SVGAGI. The V segment lost 0 bases and the J segment 2 bases; nucleotides outside the gene matches: 13. The CDR3 spells CASSYSGLAGGPFHTDTQYF. Here the CDR3 DNA reads TGTGCCAGCAGTTACTCGGGGCTAGCGGGGGGCCCATTCCACACAGATACGCAGTATTTT.

This chain uses TRBV3-1 with TRBJ2-1; D is undetermined. Trimming stripped 1 base from V and 10 bases from J, with 14 bases between. Germline V gives CDR1 LGHDT, CDR2 YNNKEL (reference sequence). The CDR3 has 14 amino acids. This CDR3 is CASSQGGALGEQFF. DNA for the CDR3: TGTGCCAGCAGCCAAGGGGGTGCGTTAGGGGAGCAGTTCTTC.

V and J are TRBV7-9 and TRBJ1-4; no clear D gene. V was clipped by 2 bases and J by 0 bases, with 4 bases between them. Germline CDR1 reads SEHNR; CDR2 reads FQNEAQ (reference sequence). CDR3 length: 14 amino acids. The CDR3 nucleotides read TGTGCCAGCAGCTTATTTGCAACTAATGAAAAACTGTTTTTT. Its protein product is CASSLFATNEKLFF.

The genes are TRBV28 and TRBJ2-3, with 8 bases fitting TRBD2. The germline gives CDR1 MDHEN, CDR2 SYDVKM. V lost 4 bases and J lost 3; bases outside the gene matches: 6. The CDR3 runs to 15 residues. This chain's CDR3 is CASSSAGDGTDTQYF. Written as DNA, the CDR3 is TGTGCCAGCAGTTCAGCGGGAGATGGGACAGATACGCAGTATTTT. The whole variable domain, remainder taken from reference TRBV28 and TRBJ2-3, is DVKVTQSSRYLVKRTGEKVFLECVQDMDHENMFWYRQDPGLGLRLIYFSYDVKMKEKGDIPEGYSVSREKKERFSLILESASTNQTSMYLCASSSAGDGTDTQYFGPGTRLTVL.

This clonotype was picked up many times. V and J are TRBV29-1 and TRBJ2-1; no definite D call. The germline V gene encodes CDR1 SQVTM and CDR2 ANQGSEA. V lost 7 bases and J 0 bases, leaving 7 bases between the germline ends. CDR3 size: 12 residues. The CDR3 DNA follows: TGCAGCGAAAGGACCTCCTACAATGAGCAGTTCTTC. Encoded protein: CSERTSYNEQFF.

This clonotype has only a few counts. This rearrangement joins TRBV24-1 to TRBJ2-1, with TRBD1 matching over 10 bases. CDR1 is KGHDR, CDR2 SFDVKD, per germline. V lost 2 bases, J lost 2 bases, and 2 bases stayed unmatched. This CDR3 has 16 amino acids. The CDR3 is CATSDSGTGAYNEQFF. CDR3 nucleotides: TGTGCCACCAGTGATTCCGGGACAGGGGCCTACAATGAGCAGTTCTTC.